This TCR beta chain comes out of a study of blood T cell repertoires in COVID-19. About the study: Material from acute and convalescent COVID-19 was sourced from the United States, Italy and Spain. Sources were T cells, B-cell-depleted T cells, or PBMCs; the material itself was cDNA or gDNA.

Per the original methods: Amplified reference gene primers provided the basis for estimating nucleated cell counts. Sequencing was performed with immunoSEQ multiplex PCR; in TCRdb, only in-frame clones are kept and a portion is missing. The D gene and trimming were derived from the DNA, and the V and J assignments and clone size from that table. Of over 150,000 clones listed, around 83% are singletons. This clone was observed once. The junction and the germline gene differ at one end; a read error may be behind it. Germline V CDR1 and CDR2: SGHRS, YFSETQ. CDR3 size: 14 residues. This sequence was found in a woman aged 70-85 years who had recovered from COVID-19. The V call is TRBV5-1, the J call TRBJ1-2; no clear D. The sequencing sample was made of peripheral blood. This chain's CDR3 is CASSLGVGLLGGSF. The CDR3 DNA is TGCGCCAGCAGCTTGGGGGTGGGCCTCCTGGGAGGCTCCTTC.